This T cell receptor beta chain was recovered during a study of shared clonotypes between healthy human individuals (dated by TCRdb to 2020 to 2021). Background for the entire study: The cohort included three men and two women between 18 and 49 years of age. For each donor, CD4 naive and CD4 memory were each given three plates, CD8 naive was given two plates, and CD8 memory was given one plate. To estimate repertoire size and how much clonotypes are shared between individuals, the study performed deep sequencing of blood TCR repertoires from a few healthy adults. Different laboratories and diverse techniques were used to prepare libraries and sequence TCR repertoires, to increase sequencing depth and limit assay-specific biases. Each donor's leukapheresis produced roughly between roughly 0.85 and 9.5 billion PBMCs.

Using the deep immunoSEQ assay, TCR CDR3 regions were amplified from genomic DNA by multiplex PCR. Extracted genomic DNA from each cell subset was distributed evenly across all wells of several immunoSEQ 96-well plates, and each plate was treated as a replicate. For sorted subsets, each replicate PCR was loaded with 200 ng genomic DNA, equivalent to roughly 30,000 T cell genomes. The purified libraries were quantified using a Qubit 3.0 fluorometer, sized with a Bioanalyzer 2100, and then quantified again using the KAPA Library Quantification kit. Every immunoSEQ 96-well plate was sequenced on a dedicated single-read 150-cycle Illumina NextSeq 550 flow cell. The authors processed their data as follows. Because the immunoSEQ output held only junctional sequences and lacked quality scores, the filtering could not match the filtering applied to full-length reads. Sequences were annotated with PyIR, a Python wrapper for IgBLAST v1.9, and V/J genes and CDR3 were assigned using IMGT germline references. Reads with weak V/J assignments (E-value above 1e-6), missing CDR3, stop codons, out-of-frame junctions, or ambiguous translated residues were removed. V3J clonotypes were defined by identical inferred V gene, J gene, and CDR3 amino acid sequence. To compute the percentage overlap between repertoires, the number of shared unique clonotypes was divided by the size of the smaller repertoire. Repertoire richness was assessed with RTK rarefaction, the Chao1 estimator, and Recon v2.1 estimates of unobserved clonotypes. Generation probabilities for all TCRbeta clonotypes obtained by the gDNA method from four donors were computed using OLGA. TCRdb carries this immuneACCESS record with in-frame sequences only. Its versions omit some clonotypes, under half of them owing to an unresolved V gene in the studies checked, with the rest unexplained. V and J calls and clone size are as listed in that table; D and trimming were resolved from the DNA. Within this sample are about 1 million clones, with roughly 70% of them counted one time only. About 1.5% of the sample goes to the ten largest clones.

Study-level results and caveats: Even with the large sequencing depth, rarefaction of the sorted-subset datasets indicated that sequencing was incomplete. About 5% of naive CD4, 3% to 4% of naive CD8, roughly 2.4% of memory CD4, and 0.35% to 0.4% of memory CD8 clonotypes were shared across several donors. Because the study included only a small number of donors, the genetic and exposure-history diversity represented was limited. Estimated clonotype richness was generally larger for naive than for memory subsets. Based on pairwise subsampling, the degree of clonotype sharing among donors was expected to be affected by sequencing depth. Higher generation probabilities were observed for clonotypes shared by all four sorted-subset donors than for non-shared clonotypes. Sampling was restricted to blood, and TCR repertoires in tissues likely differ from the TCR repertoires found in blood.

Donors were healthy HIV-negative adults with no recently reported acute infections or vaccinations. All donors were Caucasian adults living in Nashville, Tennessee, USA. Magnetic negative selection was used to enrich CD4+ T cells, after which naive cells were positively selected on CD45RA and the negative fraction became the memory subset. Blood was collected by leukapheresis, and PBMCs were isolated by Ficoll-Histopaque density gradient centrifugation and then cryopreserved in liquid nitrogen vapor phase. Analytical flow cytometry was used to check the purity and quantity of every magnetically sorted T cell population. Each sorted fraction had its genomic DNA isolated and then quantified by UV absorbance on a Nanodrop 2000c. Details on this clone: The target of this receptor is not known. Base qualities were left out, and no much larger clone turns up one base away.

Taken from cysteine to phenylalanine, the CDR3 has 15 residues. The only DNA kept is the CDR3, 45 bases in frame from the first base. The junction shows trimming of 5 bases on V and 8 bases on J, and the gene matches do not reach 9 bases of it. As encoded in the germline V gene (reference sequence), CDR1 is LNHDA while CDR2 is SQIVND. Sequencing used memory CD4+ T cells sorted from blood. Sample cell subset or site, as interpreted from the label and publication: CD45RA-negative fraction. The sequence is built from TRBV19 and TRBJ1-2, with 12 bases aligning to TRBD1. The receptor was isolated from a man aged 18-30 years in good health. The nucleotides are TGTGCCAGTAGTGCCCGGGACAGGGGGCTACGGGGCTACACCTTC. Translated, this is CASSARDRGLRGYTF.